Listed here is a single T cell receptor (beta chain). The data originate from a study of blood T cell repertoires in COVID-19. Across the whole study: Samples representing acute and convalescent COVID-19 were sourced from the United States, Italy and Spain. From T cells, B-cell-depleted T cells, or PBMCs came the material, which was cDNA or gDNA.

Original processing methods: Reference gene primers were amplified, and this amplification served to estimate nucleated cell counts. The protocol was immunoSEQ multiplex PCR, while the TCRdb copy is restricted to in-frame clones and leaves out a portion. V, J and clone size are taken as reported in that table, and D and trimming were inferred from the DNA itself. The sample lists about 160,000 clones, 84% occurring once. The TCR sequence derives from a man between 35 and 55 years old who had recovered from COVID-19. The material sequenced was peripheral blood.

The CDR3 nucleotides are TGCGCCAGCAGCCGGGGGGGGACAGGGGCTCACGAGCAGTACTTC. It translates to CASSRGGTGAHEQYF. The chain joins TRBV5-1 to TRBJ2-7, with 10 bases that match TRBD1. The CDR3 length is 15 residues. Germline loops: CDR1 SGHRS, CDR2 YFSETQ. V gave up 4 bases and J gave up 5 bases; unmatched junction bases: 9.